The 11 T cell receptor beta chains below come from one sample, sequenced in a study of cytomegalovirus exposure and HLA in healthy donors. Sequencing was performed with immunoSEQ multiplex PCR; in TCRdb, only in-frame clones are kept and a portion is missing. This table holds over 200,000 clones, about 90% found once. The sequenced sample was PBMCs. Every receptor here comes from a woman aged 18-35 years in good health and CMV-seronegative.

The chain couples TRBV27 to TRBJ1-6; the D gene is possibly TRBD1 (6 bases). V was pared by 3 bases and J by 9 bases, with 15 bases between. The length of the CDR3 is 15 residues. Germline-derived CDR1 and CDR2 are MNHEY and SMNVEV (reference sequence). As DNA, the CDR3 is TGTGCCAGCAGTTTCGTGCAGGGGTCGATTTCACCCCTCCACTTT. Its protein is CASSFVQGSISPLHF.

Only one count was recorded for this clone. The chain combines TRBV12-5 with TRBJ2-1; possibly TRBD2 for D (5 bases). V was trimmed by 7 bases and J by 2 bases, leaving 12 bases between them. This CDR3 has 14 amino acids. The V gene's germline CDR1 is LGHNT and CDR2 FRNRAP. This chain's CDR3 is CASALDWTYNEQFF. In DNA form, the CDR3 reads TGTGCTAGTGCCCTGGACTGGACCTACAATGAGCAGTTCTTC.

The CDR3 DNA is TGTGCCAGCAGCGTAGGGCAGGGGGACGCAGATACGCAGTATTTT. This encodes CASSVGQGDADTQYF. The chain recombines TRBV9 with TRBJ2-3, with 7 nucleotides matching TRBD1. Germline assignment: CDR1 SGDLS and CDR2 YYNGEE. V dropped 0 bases and J dropped 4; count of bases not matched to a gene: 5. This CDR3 has 15 amino acids. The variable domain in full, completed from reference TRBV9 and TRBJ2-3, reads DSGVTQTPKHLITATGQRVTLRCSPRSGDLSVYWYQQSLDQGLQFLIQYYNGEERAKGNILERFSAQQFPDLHSELNLSSLELGDSALYFCASSVGQGDADTQYFGPGTRLTVL.

CDR3 coding DNA: TGCGCCAGCAGCTTGGTGACAGAACAAGAGACCCAGTACTTC. Translated: CASSLVTEQETQYF. The rearrangement links TRBV5-1 to TRBJ2-5; tentative D call: TRBD1 (5 bases). Germline V gene sequence: CDR1 SGHRS, CDR2 YFSETQ. This CDR3 spans 14 amino acids. The V end was cut by 0 bases, the J end by 2 bases, with 8 bases between.

As DNA, the CDR3 is TGCAGCGTACTAGCGGGGGGCTCCTACGAGCAGTACTTC. It encodes CSVLAGGSYEQYF. The rearrangement joins TRBV29-1 to TRBJ2-7; 12 nucleotides match TRBD2. The V and J ends lost 6 bases and 0 bases, in that order; junction bases with no gene match: 0. The CDR3 runs to 13 residues. Germline V gives CDR1 SQVTM, CDR2 ANQGSEA.

The V gene is TRBV27, the J gene TRBJ1-1; D call uncertain. This CDR3 region has 14 residues. CDR1 MNHEY and CDR2 SMNVEV come from the germline V gene (reference sequence). Between the trimmed V and J ends, which lost 3 bases and 0 bases, there was a span of 8 bases. The CDR3 coding sequence is TGTGCCAGCAGTTTCGGACTGTTGAACACTGAAGCTTTCTTT. Protein product: CASSFGLLNTEAFF.

The chain carries TRBV5-6 and TRBJ2-7; D may be TRBD1 (6 bases). CDR3 length: 16 residues. Deletions cut 5 bases from V and 7 bases from J, with 25 bases between. The germline CDR1 and CDR2 sequences are SGHDT and YYEEEE. CDR3 protein: CASRSLELIQGGEQYV. In DNA form, the CDR3 reads TGTGCCAGCAGATCCTTAGAGTTAATACAGGGTGGGGAGCAGTACGTC.

The table lists this clone with a count of one. The V gene is TRBV9, the J gene TRBJ2-3, with TRBD2 identical over 9 bases. Unmatched junction bases numbered 6, after V lost 0 bases and J lost 4 bases. CDR1 and CDR2 from the germline V gene are SGDLS and YYNGEE. CDR3 length: 16 amino acids. CDR3 protein: CASSVVGGGASDTQYF. CDR3 nucleotides: TGTGCCAGCAGCGTAGTGGGCGGGGGGGCTTCAGATACGCAGTATTTT. The variable domain in full, with the rest retrieved from reference TRBV9 and TRBJ2-3, is DSGVTQTPKHLITATGQRVTLRCSPRSGDLSVYWYQQSLDQGLQFLIQYYNGEERAKGNILERFSAQQFPDLHSELNLSSLELGDSALYFCASSVVGGGASDTQYFGPGTRLTVL.

This clone was counted once. This chain connects TRBV6-5 to TRBJ1-3, with D maybe TRBD1 (5 bases). The germline V gene encodes CDR1 MNHEY and CDR2 SVGAGI. The germline V and J ends were trimmed by 4 bases and 4 bases, with 14 bases remaining between them. The length of the CDR3 is 15 residues. CDR3 nucleotide sequence: TGTGCCAGCAGTTCGGTTAAGGGGCAGGGAAACACCATATATTTT. It encodes CASSSVKGQGNTIYF.

This chain uses TRBV6-4 with TRBJ2-7; 7 nucleotides line up with TRBD2. After removal of 0 bases from V and 0 bases from J, the junction contained 11 bases not matched to a gene. Germline CDR1 reads MRHNA; CDR2 reads SNTAGT. The CDR3 is made up of 18 amino acids. CDR3 sequence (DNA): TGTGCCAGCAGTGACTCCGTTTCCGGGGGGAGTCCCTCCTACGAGCAGTACGTC. It yields the protein CASSDSVSGGSPSYEQYV.

This clone was counted a single time. V and J are TRBV7-9 and TRBJ2-7, with 7 positions matching TRBD2. The germline V gene has CDR1 SEHNR and CDR2 FQNEAQ (reference sequence). CDR3 length equals 14 residues. The V segment lost 1 base and the J segment 5 bases; nucleotides outside the gene matches: 5. The CDR3 loop reads CASSLGGGFNEQYF. In DNA, the CDR3 is TGTGCCAGCAGCTTAGGGGGAGGGTTTAACGAGCAGTACTTC.